The sample holds a few counts of the clone carrying this TCR beta chain. Its specificity is not known. This sample was taken from a study of blood T cells in healthy people across ages. Whole-study results and caveats: The unsorted PBMCs prevented any conclusive comparison of naive versus antigen-experienced cells.

Healthy Caucasian individuals from Russia aged about 6 to 95 were enrolled as donors. Samples each yielded at least 5.5 micrograms of total RNA. Germline CDR1 is DFQATT and CDR2 is SNEGSKA (reference sequence). The CDR3 runs 12 residues. V was trimmed by 6 bases and J by 3 bases, leaving 12 bases between them. The second PCR ran roughly 6 to 11 cycles with a sample-barcoded 5' primer and J-beta primers. Via MiXCR, TCRdb re-called the 5' RACE reads, giving one row per CDR3 protein. The data show 580,000 or so distinct CDR3 sequences, with about 45% seen just once and 20% to 25% held by the top ten. Source material: blood. This TCR came from a man aged 80 or over in good health. The genes are TRBV20-1 and TRBJ2-7; D is possibly TRBD1 (5 bases). Written as DNA, the CDR3 is TGCAGTGCGCAAGGACAACGCTACGAGCAGTACTTC. Its protein product is CSAQGQRYEQYF.